The 28 T cell receptor beta chains reported below all come from one sample, sequenced in a study of blood T cell repertoires in COVID-19 (dated by TCRdb to 2020 to 2021). The library was produced with the immunoSEQ multiplex PCR assay. Entries here come from immuneACCESS through TCRdb and include only in-frame sequences with V and J called. Some clones fail to appear in such tables; in the studies checked, an unresolved V gene covers under half of the shortfall, and the cause of the remainder is unknown. Across this sample there are about 440,000 clones, with roughly 89% seen only once. The ten largest make up roughly 4.3% of the sample. Specimen: peripheral blood. These receptors all come from a woman aged 25 to 39 with acute or convalescent COVID-19.

The chain recombines TRBV3-1 (or the pseudogene TRBV3-2) with TRBJ2-3; 8 nucleotides line up with TRBD2. The germline gives CDR1 LGHDT, CDR2 YNNKEL (reference sequence). This CDR3 has 16 amino acids. V shed 2 bases and J 6 bases; nucleotides not matched to a gene: 10. CDR3 sequence: CASSQQDGGAGDTQYF. In nucleotides, the CDR3 is TGTGCCAGCAGCCAACAAGACGGGGGGGCGGGGGATACGCAGTATTTT.

The chain links TRBV30 to TRBJ1-2, with TRBD1 as a possible D gene (6 bases). The CDR3 is 12 amino acids. Per the germline V gene, CDR1 is GTSNPN and CDR2 is SVGIG (reference sequence). Deletions cut 8 bases from V and 5 bases from J, with 15 bases between. The CDR3 spells CAGEDRTYGYTF. CDR3 sequence (DNA): TGTGCCGGGGAAGACAGGACATATGGCTACACCTTC.

This chain joins TRBV5-4 and TRBJ2-5, with D perhaps matching TRBD1 (5 bases). Germline V gives CDR1 SGHNT, CDR2 YYREEE (reference sequence). The CDR3 is 12 residues long. V lost 2 bases and J lost 5, with 7 bases in between. CDR3 region: CASSFRDETQYF. CDR3 coding DNA: TGTGCCAGCAGCTTCAGGGATGAGACCCAGTACTTC.

The V gene is TRBV19, the J gene TRBJ2-1, with 7 bases identical to TRBD2. V lost 2 bases and J lost 4; bases outside the gene matches: 8. The length of the CDR3 is 16 residues. CDR1 and CDR2 (germline): LNHDA, SQIVND (reference sequence). Here the CDR3 DNA reads TGTGCCAGTAGTATAATTCCGGCGGGGGAGTACAATGAGCAGTTCTTC. It specifies CASSIIPAGEYNEQFF.

This chain links TRBV5-5 with TRBJ2-2, with D perhaps TRBD2 (5 bases). V dropped 4 bases and J dropped 5 bases, with 9 bases sitting between them. This CDR3 is built from 13 residues. Per the germline V gene, CDR1 is SGHKS and CDR2 is YYEKEE (reference sequence). CDR3 region: CASSAPGTGELFF. The CDR3 DNA follows: TGTGCCAGCAGCGCTCCGGGGACCGGGGAGCTGTTTTTT.

This clone was detected only once. V is TRBV4-2 and J is TRBJ1-2, with TRBD1 matching over 8 bases. Germline V lookup: CDR1 LGHNA, CDR2 YNFKEQ. The CDR3 has 14 residues. V shed 0 bases, J shed 8 bases, and the junction held 5 bases outside the gene matches. CDR3 DNA: TGTGCCAGCAGCCAAGACAGGGGGCGATCCGGCTACACCTTC. Translating it yields CASSQDRGRSGYTF.

This chain connects TRBV6-6 to TRBJ1-1; 8 positions match TRBD1. With 6 bases clipped from V and 7 bases from J, the junction kept 7 bases outside the gene matches. This CDR3 spans 13 amino acids. The germline CDR1 and CDR2 sequences are MNHNY and SVGAGI (reference sequence). The CDR3 sequence is CASSHGTGYEAFF. The DNA of the CDR3 is TGTGCCAGCAGCCACGGGACAGGATATGAAGCTTTCTTT.

V and J are TRBV6-5 and TRBJ2-1, with 7 bases matching TRBD1. The CDR3 spans 12 residues. Trimming took 10 bases from V and 8 from J; bases not matched to a gene: 8. Per the germline V gene, CDR1 is MNHEY and CDR2 is SVGAGI. As DNA, the CDR3 is TGTGCCACTTGGACAGGCAGGGATGAGCAGTTCTTC. Translated: CATWTGRDEQFF.

About this clone: Other DNA sequences in this sample translate to the same CDR3. The chain combines TRBV5-1 with TRBJ2-1, with unresolved D. CDR3 length: 14 residues. V lost 0 bases and J 0 bases, leaving 4 bases between the germline ends. CDR1 and CDR2 from the germline V gene are SGHRS and YFSETQ. The CDR3 is CASSLGPSYNEQFF. The CDR3 region has the DNA TGCGCCAGCAGCTTGGGGCCCTCCTACAATGAGCAGTTCTTC.

The rearrangement links TRBV28 to TRBJ1-3; 7 bases map to TRBD1. Germline V gives CDR1 MDHEN, CDR2 SYDVKM. After removal of 6 bases from V and 2 bases from J, the junction contained 4 bases not matched to a gene. There are 14 residues in the CDR3. CDR3 amino acids: CASRNRGTGNTIYF. DNA of the CDR3: TGTGCCAGCAGAAACAGGGGAACTGGAAACACCATATATTTT.

The CDR3 reads CASSPQGPRGGEQYF. CDR3 sequence (DNA): TGTGCCAGCAGCCCCCAGGGGCCACGGGGGGGAGAGCAGTACTTC. V gene TRBV27 combines with J gene TRBJ2-7, with 8 bases lining up with TRBD2. CDR1 is MNHEY, CDR2 SMNVEV, per germline (reference sequence). The CDR3 has 15 residues. J gave up 7 bases and V 6 bases, and 14 bases lay outside the gene matches.

The chain is built from TRBV3-1 (or the pseudogene TRBV3-2) and TRBJ1-1; D gene unclear. Deletions cut 4 bases from V and 3 bases from J, with 9 bases between. The CDR3 sequence is 13 residues long. Germline CDR1 is LGHDT and CDR2 is YNNKEL (reference sequence). CDR3 loop: CASSRGQYTEAFF. CDR3 DNA: TGTGCCAGCAGCCGAGGTCAGTACACTGAAGCTTTCTTT.

The chain couples TRBV28 to TRBJ1-2; maybe TRBD1 (6 bases). The CDR3 is made up of 11 amino acids. Germline V gene lookup returns CDR1 MDHEN and CDR2 SYDVKM. The V end was cut by 5 bases, the J end by 7 bases, with 8 bases between. This CDR3 reads CASSRGGGYTF. CDR3 bases: TGTGCCAGCAGTCGAGGGGGTGGCTACACCTTC.

V and J are TRBV9 and TRBJ2-1, with TRBD2 as a possible D gene (6 bases). The CDR3 has 14 residues. CDR1 is SGDLS and CDR2 is YYNGEE in the germline V gene. Trimming cost V 3 bases and J 4 bases, with 11 bases left between them. The CDR3 is CASSGTTLYNEQFF. CDR3 DNA: TGTGCCAGCAGCGGGACTACCCTATACAATGAGCAGTTCTTC.

The chain has TRBV7-6 and TRBJ2-1; TRBD1 matches 7 bases. The junction had 7 bases not matched to a gene; V was cut back by 1 base and J by 7 bases. The CDR3 runs 15 residues. CDR1 and CDR2 from the germline V gene are SGHVS and FNYEAQ. The CDR3: CASSLGQGEGNEQFF. The CDR3 region has the DNA TGTGCCAGCAGCTTAGGGCAGGGGGAAGGGAATGAGCAGTTCTTC.

This chain connects TRBV9 to TRBJ2-1; 10 bases line up with TRBD1. The germline CDR1 and CDR2 sequences are SGDLS and YYNGEE. Trimming took 0 bases from V and 6 from J; bases not matched to a gene: 6. This CDR3 is built from 16 residues. CDR3 coding DNA: TGTGCCAGCAGCGTAGTGGGGACAGGGGAGGGCAATGAGCAGTTCTTC. Encoded protein: CASSVVGTGEGNEQFF.

This rearrangement joins TRBV28 to TRBJ2-1; 10 nucleotides align to TRBD2. Germline loops: CDR1 MDHEN, CDR2 SYDVKM. With 7 bases clipped from V and 7 bases from J, the junction kept 10 bases outside the gene matches. CDR3 size: 15 residues. The CDR3 DNA reads as TGTGCCAGCACTACTCTCCCTAGCGGGGGTAATGAGCAGTTCTTC. Protein sequence: CASTTLPSGGNEQFF. Together with reference TRBV28 and TRBJ2-1, the CDR3 gives the full variable domain: DVKVTQSSRYLVKRTGEKVFLECVQDMDHENMFWYRQDPGLGLRLIYFSYDVKMKEKGDIPEGYSVSREKKERFSLILESASTNQTSMYLCASTTLPSGGNEQFFGPGTRLTVL.

The chain recombines TRBV5-1 with TRBJ1-2; 9 bases agree with TRBD1. Trimming removed 3 bases from V and 2 bases from J; junction bases left unmatched: 14. This CDR3 is 18 amino acids long. CDR1 and CDR2 from the germline V gene are SGHRS and YFSETQ. CDR3 sequence (DNA): TGCGCCAGCAGCTCGCGGATGCCGGGACAGGGAGTCAACTATGGCTACACCTTC. Translation gives CASSSRMPGQGVNYGYTF.

V usage is TRBV19 and J usage is TRBJ1-2, with D perhaps matching TRBD1 (5 bases). Germline values: CDR1 LNHDA, CDR2 SQIVND (reference sequence). Between the trimmed V and J ends, which lost 5 bases and 5 bases, there was a span of 18 bases. This CDR3 contains 15 residues. The CDR3 coding sequence is TGTGCCAGTAGTTTCCCCGGGGGGGGTACGTATGGCTACACCTTC. This encodes CASSFPGGGTYGYTF.

The chain is built from TRBV7-7 and TRBJ1-2, with D perhaps matching TRBD1 (6 bases). The CDR3 sequence is 15 residues long. The germline V and J ends were trimmed by 3 bases and 2 bases, with 13 bases remaining between them. In germline, CDR1 is SSHAT, CDR2 FNYEAQ (reference sequence). DNA of the CDR3: TGTGCCAGCAGCTTCCAAGTGACAGGCAACTATGGCTACACCTTC. This encodes CASSFQVTGNYGYTF.

The chain recombines TRBV25-1 with TRBJ1-3; a weak D match, TRBD1 (5 bases). V was shortened by 4 bases and J by 2 bases, with 12 bases between the two germline ends. CDR1 and CDR2 from the germline V gene are MGHDK and SYGVNS. The length of the CDR3 is 15 residues. The CDR3, as DNA: TGTGCCAGCAGTGGAGGACAAGCCGCTGGAAACACCATATATTTT. It specifies CASSGGQAAGNTIYF.

This clone occurred once. The rearrangement joins TRBV21-1 to TRBJ2-7; the table's D gene call, TRBD1, was not cross checked with the DNA. TRBV21-1 is recorded as a pseudogene. The length of the CDR3 is 15 residues. The CDR3 loop is CASSPRDREDGEQYF. DNA for the CDR3: TGTGCCAGCAGCCCCCGGGACAGGGAGGATGGAGAGCAGTACTTC.

This clone was counted at least ten times. Distinct nucleotide sequences in the sample also encode this CDR3. This sequence joins TRBV15 and TRBJ1-1, with 7 bases aligning to TRBD1. CDR1 is LNHNV, CDR2 YYDKDF, per germline (reference sequence). The CDR3 covers 16 residues. Germline trimming cut 0 bases from V and 1 base from J; bases unmatched to any gene: 5. The CDR3 sequence: CATSRDLGTENTEAFF. In DNA form, the CDR3 reads TGTGCCACCAGCAGAGACCTAGGGACAGAGAACACTGAAGCTTTCTTT.

The gene calls are TRBV2 and TRBJ1-2, with TRBD1 identical over 9 bases. After removal of 5 bases from V and 6 bases from J, the junction contained 7 bases not matched to a gene. The CDR3 covers 14 residues. The germline V gene encodes CDR1 SNHLY and CDR2 FYNNEI. The CDR3 reads CASSIPGTGHGYTF. CDR3 sequence (DNA): TGTGCCAGCAGTATCCCCGGGACAGGGCATGGCTACACCTTC.

The chain joins TRBV5-4 to TRBJ2-1, with 11 positions matching TRBD2. Germline-derived CDR1 and CDR2 are SGHNT and YYREEE (reference sequence). V trimming: 1 base; J trimming: 2 bases; junction bases outside the gene matches: 5. The CDR3 consists of 17 residues. In DNA, the CDR3 is TGTGCCAGCAGCTTGAGTAGCGGGGGGGCCACCTACAATGAGCAGTTCTTC. The encoded protein is CASSLSSGGATYNEQFF.

The chain employs TRBV5-1 and TRBJ1-1; a possible D gene is TRBD1 (5 bases). This CDR3 has 15 residues. Trimming took 3 bases from V and 3 from J, leaving 15 bases between them. The germline CDR1 and CDR2 sequences are SGHRS and YFSETQ. CDR3 nucleotide sequence: TGCGCCAGCAGCTCCGATACAGGAATGGACACTGAAGCTTTCTTT. Its protein is CASSSDTGMDTEAFF.

The genes are TRBV7-5 and TRBJ2-5; the table's D call, TRBD1, was not checked against the DNA. TRBV7-5 is recorded as a pseudogene. The CDR3 is 16 amino acids. CDR3 region: CVRSQPPRDIQETQYF. CDR3 sequence (DNA): TGTGTCAGAAGCCAACCCCCCCGGGACATCCAAGAGACCCAGTACTTC.

This clone was recorded a few times. V gene TRBV2 combines with J gene TRBJ2-2, with D uncertain. V was trimmed by 4 bases and J by 6 bases, leaving 12 bases between them. This CDR3 spans 14 amino acids. Germline V gene sequence: CDR1 SNHLY, CDR2 FYNNEI. The CDR3 sequence: CASSGQQSSGELFF. Written as DNA, the CDR3 is TGTGCCAGCAGTGGGCAACAGAGCTCCGGGGAGCTGTTTTTT.